This T cell receptor (beta chain) was obtained from a study of identical twins. Germline V lookup: CDR1 DFQATT, CDR2 SNEGSKA (reference sequence). The CDR3 consists of 14 residues. V was pared by 3 bases and J by 7 bases, with 7 bases of the junction left unmatched. This clonotype occurred many times. Each cDNA held unique molecular identifiers, and template switching gave it a universal primer site. MiXCR was run by TCRdb on the 5' RACE reads, yielding one entry per CDR3 protein. Among a few hundred thousand distinct CDR3 sequences, roughly 9.5% were seen once, and the ten largest hold approximately 3%. These data were also filed under a second study, of yellow fever vaccine responses in identical twins.

This sequence joins TRBV20-1 and TRBJ2-4, with TRBD1 matching 9 bases. The sample taken for sequencing was PBMCs. This sequence originates from a woman younger than 30 in good health. The CDR3 loop reads CSARGQGMWNIQYF. For the CDR3, the DNA is TGCAGTGCTAGGGGACAGGGAATGTGGAACATTCAGTACTTC.